Listed below are T cell receptor beta chains from one sample, sequenced in a study of blood T cell repertoires in COVID-19. Sequenced by immunoSEQ multiplex PCR; TCRdb stores in-frame clones only, minus some. In the table there are about 150,000 clones, around nine tenths of which are singletons. The sequencing sample was made of peripheral blood. These TCRs come from a man aged 45-60 years who had recovered from COVID-19. The CDR3 runs from the conserved cysteine through the conserved F or W. A D gene is named only where the DNA matches it firmly. A row's size may be missing; if present it is once, few, many or a size class.

>TRBV27|TRBJ1-6|NA|NA
TGTGCCAGCAGTTTAGACTCCCGCGGCATTAATTCACCCCTCCACTTT
CASSLDSRGINSPLHF
>TRBV9|TRBJ2-7|NA|NA
TGTGCCAGCAGCGTAGGTCTCGGGAGCTCCTACGAGCAGTACTTC
CASSVGLGSSYEQYF
>TRBV29-1|TRBJ2-2|NA|NA
TGCAGCGTTGGGCAGGGAAACACCGGGGAGCTGTTTTTT
CSVGQGNTGELFF
>TRBV28|TRBJ1-2|TRBD1|NA
TGTGCCATCGGGACAGGGGGCCTTAACTATGGCTACACCTTC
CAIGTGGLNYGYTF
>TRBV11-1|TRBJ2-3|NA|NA
TGTGCCAGCCGGCGGTCAGGGACAGATACGCAGTATTTT
CASRRSGTDTQYF
>TRBV29-1|TRBJ1-4|NA|NA
TGCAGCGTTGAAGAAGTAGGTGGAGGGAGGAAACTGTTTTTT
CSVEEVGGGRKLFF
>TRBV6-6|TRBJ2-2|NA|NA
TGTGCCAGCAGTTACACAGTCCGGTCCGCCGGGGAGCTGTTTTTT
CASSYTVRSAGELFF
>TRBV18|TRBJ2-2|TRBD2|NA
TGTGCCAGCTCACCGAGCCTAGCGGGGCCCACCGGGGAGCTGTTTTTT
CASSPSLAGPTGELFF
>TRBV5-1|TRBJ2-1|TRBD1|NA
TGCGCCAGCAGCTTGGGACAGGGGACCGGGAATGAGCAGTTCTTC
CASSLGQGTGNEQFF
>TRBV10-3|TRBJ2-1|TRBD2|NA
TGTGCCATCAGTGTACTTAGCGGGAGGGGGCTCAATGAGCAGTTCTTC
CAISVLSGRGLNEQFF
>TRBV6-2/TRBV6-3|TRBJ1-5|NA|NA
TGTGCCAGCAGTTACAGGGTTGACCTAACAGGAGGGTATAGCAATCAGCCCCAGCATTTT
CASSYRVDLTGGYSNQPQHF
>TRBV19|TRBJ2-7|NA|NA
TGTGCCAGTAGTACCTCCGACACGAGCTCCTACGAGCAGTACTTC
CASSTSDTSSYEQYF
>TRBV10-3|TRBJ1-1|TRBD1|NA
TGTGCCATCAGTCGGGACAGGGGGTACACTGAAGCTTTCTTT
CAISRDRGYTEAFF
>TRBV3-1/TRBV3-2|TRBJ2-3|TRBD2|NA
TGTGCCAGCAGCCAGTGGACTAGCCCGAGCACAGATACGCAGTATTTT
CASSQWTSPSTDTQYF
>TRBV7-9|TRBJ1-4|TRBD1|NA
TGTGCCAGCAGCTTGGAAGGGGGCACAACTAATGAAAAACTGTTTTTT
CASSLEGGTTNEKLFF
>TRBV30|TRBJ1-1|NA|NA
TGTGCCTGGACTAAGGGGGGGCTCAACACTGAAGCTTTCTTT
CAWTKGGLNTEAFF
>TRBV6-5|TRBJ1-5|NA|NA
TGTGCCAGCAGTAAGGACAGCAGCAATCAGCCCCAGCATTTT
CASSKDSSNQPQHF
>TRBV30|TRBJ1-3|NA|NA
TGTGCCTGGAGTGTAAAAGGGAGGACCATATATTTT
CAWSVKGRTIYF
>TRBV6-5|TRBJ2-3|NA|NA
TGTGCCAGCAGACAAACTACCACAGATACGCAGTATTTT
CASRQTTTDTQYF
>TRBV28|TRBJ2-7|TRBD2|once
TGTGCCAGCAGCGCCCGACTAGCGGGGCTATACGAGCAGTACTTC
CASSARLAGLYEQYF
>TRBV2|TRBJ1-1|TRBD1|few
TGTGCCGGCCTTCGGACAGGGGAAGCTTTCTTT
CAGLRTGEAFF
>TRBV24-1|TRBJ2-1|TRBD2|NA
TGTGCCACCAGTGATTTCCGGGAGGGCAATGAGCAGTTCTTC
CATSDFREGNEQFF
>TRBV24-1|TRBJ2-7|TRBD1|NA
TGTGCCACCCAGGACTCCCGGACAGGGCCCTACGAGCAGTACTTC
CATQDSRTGPYEQYF
>TRBV7-7|TRBJ1-1|NA|NA
TGTGCCAGCAGCCAGGGCCCCAACACTGAAGCTTTCTTT
CASSQGPNTEAFF
>TRBV3-1/TRBV3-2|TRBJ1-1|NA|NA
TGTGCCAGCAGCCCGAAAGTGGGGGCACGAACTGAAGCTTTCTTT
CASSPKVGARTEAFF
>TRBV9|TRBJ2-2|NA|NA
TGTGCCAGCAGCGTGGGAACAGGGTTGAGTACCGGGGAGCTGTTTTTT
CASSVGTGLSTGELFF
>TRBV27|TRBJ1-6|TRBD1|once
TGTGCCAGCAGTCTGGACAGGGGGAATTCACCCCTCCACTTT
CASSLDRGNSPLHF
>TRBV14|TRBJ2-7|NA|NA
TGTGCCAGCAGCGAAGCTTCCGAGCAGTACTTC
CASSEASEQYF
>TRBV7-2|TRBJ1-6|TRBD1|NA
TGTGCCAGCAGCCTAGGGGACAGTGGATCACCCCTCCACTTT
CASSLGDSGSPLHF
>TRBV2|TRBJ2-6|NA|NA
TGTGCCAGCATGCCGACAGGTACCGGGGCCAACGTCCTGACTTTC
CASMPTGTGANVLTF
>TRBV13|TRBJ2-1|NA|NA
TGTGCCAGCAGCCCAAACCGACAGGAGCTATACAATGAGCAGTTCTTC
CASSPNRQELYNEQFF
>TRBV9|TRBJ2-2|TRBD2|NA
TGTGCCAGCAGCGTAGGGATAGCGGGAGGCCCCCGGGAGCTGTTTTTT
CASSVGIAGGPRELFF
>TRBV15|TRBJ2-7|NA|NA
TGTGCCACCAGCGACAGGACGAGCGAGCAGTACTTC
CATSDRTSEQYF
>TRBV7-2|TRBJ2-3|NA|NA
TGTGCCAGCAGCCTCCGCGAGGACACAAGTAGAAGGAGCGATACGCAGTATTTT
CASSLREDTSRRSDTQYF
>TRBV27|TRBJ2-7|NA|NA
TGTGCCAGCAGTATAAGGACTACCTACGAGCAGTACTTC
CASSIRTTYEQYF
>TRBV21-1|TRBJ2-3|NA|NA
TGTGCCAGCAGCAAAGGGGCGCCTGGCACAGATACGCAGTATTTT
CASSKGAPGTDTQYF
>TRBV6-2/TRBV6-3|TRBJ2-2|TRBD2|NA
TGTGCCAGCAGTTACTCAGCGGGGGGCACCGGGGAGCTGTTTTTT
CASSYSAGGTGELFF
>TRBV2|TRBJ2-4|TRBD2|NA
TGTGCCAGCAGTGAAAGAAGAGTAGCGGGGGAGATTTTAGCCAAAAACATTCAGTACTTC
CASSERRVAGEILAKNIQYF
>TRBV6-5|TRBJ2-1|TRBD1|NA
TGTGCCAGCAGCAGGGGGTTGTTCGATGAGCAGTTCTTC
CASSRGLFDEQFF
>TRBV5-1|TRBJ1-2|NA|NA
TGCGCCAGCAGCTTGGCGGGGGATTATGGCTACACCTTC
CASSLAGDYGYTF